This entry concerns a single TCR beta chain. The data stem from a study of blood T cell repertoires in COVID-19. Study information: From the United States, Italy and Spain came samples of acute and convalescent COVID-19. The analysed material was cDNA or gDNA that came from T cells, B-cell-depleted T cells, or PBMCs.

J gave up 4 bases and V 5 bases, and 12 bases lay outside the gene matches. The CDR3 has 17 amino acids. Per germline, CDR1 KGHSH and CDR2 LQKENI. As processed by the authors: The authors estimated nucleated cell counts from reference gene primer amplification. Clones were sequenced by immunoSEQ multiplex PCR, and TCRdb holds only the in-frame ones, with some missing. V, J and clone size derive from that table, while D and trimming were established from the DNA sequence. The table includes about 160,000 clones, about 85% detected once. The V call is TRBV18, the J call TRBJ1-2; TRBD1 matches at 11 bases. This receptor was identified in a man aged 60-69 years who had recovered from COVID-19. Material for sequencing was peripheral blood. CDR3 sequence (DNA): TGTGCCAGCTCAGCCTCCTCACCGGGACAGGGGGGCTATGGCTACACCTTC. Translated, it gives CASSASSPGQGGYGYTF.